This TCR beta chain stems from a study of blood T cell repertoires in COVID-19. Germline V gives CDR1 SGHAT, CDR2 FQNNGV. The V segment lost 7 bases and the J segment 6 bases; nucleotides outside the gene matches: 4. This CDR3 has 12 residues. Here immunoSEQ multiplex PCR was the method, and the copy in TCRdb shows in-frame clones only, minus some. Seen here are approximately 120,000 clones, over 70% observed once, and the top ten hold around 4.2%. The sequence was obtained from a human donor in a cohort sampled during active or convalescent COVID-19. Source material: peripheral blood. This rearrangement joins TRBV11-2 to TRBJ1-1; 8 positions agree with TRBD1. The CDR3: CASNPDRAEAFF. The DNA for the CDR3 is TGTGCCAGCAATCCGGACAGGGCTGAAGCTTTCTTT.